These 15 T cell receptor beta chains were sequenced from one sample in a study of control samples from healthy donors and cancer patients. Sequenced by immunoSEQ multiplex PCR; TCRdb stores in-frame clones only, minus some. This table holds about 82,000 clones, about 88% found once. Source material: blood. These receptors all stem from a man aged 50 to 60 in good health.

The gene calls are TRBV19 and TRBJ1-4; 7 bases match TRBD1. Germline V CDR1 and CDR2: LNHDA, SQIVND (reference sequence). The junction had 6 bases not matched to a gene; V was cut back by 3 bases and J by 5 bases. CDR3 size: 15 residues. The CDR3 protein is CASSIRGRGNEKLFF. The CDR3 region has the DNA TGTGCCAGTAGTATTAGGGGCAGGGGGAATGAAAAACTGTTTTTT.

This chain connects TRBV9 to TRBJ2-7, with D uncertain. V shed 3 bases and J shed 6 bases, with 10 bases lying between them. The CDR3 has 12 residues. Per the germline V gene, CDR1 is SGDLS and CDR2 is YYNGEE. The CDR3 DNA reads TGTGCCAGCAGCGGTATAGGGTTCGAGCAGTACTTC. The encoded protein is CASSGIGFEQYF.

The CDR3, as DNA: TGCGCCAGCAGCTGGTCAGGGGGCGGAGGGACTGAAGCTTTCTTT. Protein product: CASSWSGGGGTEAFF. V gene TRBV5-1 combines with J gene TRBJ1-1; TRBD1 matches 8 bases. Germline values: CDR1 SGHRS, CDR2 YFSETQ. The CDR3 has 15 residues. The junction had 9 bases not matched to a gene; V was cut back by 3 bases and J by 5 bases.

The chain uses TRBV28 and TRBJ1-1; D is possibly TRBD1 (5 bases). CDR1 is MDHEN and CDR2 is SYDVKM in the germline V gene. The CDR3 spans 14 residues. Trimming cost V 6 bases and J 7 bases, with 18 bases left between them. The chain's CDR3 is CASSLWGSGDEAFF. The CDR3 bases are TGTGCCAGCAGCCTATGGGGGAGTGGGGATGAAGCTTTCTTT. The full variable domain, in which reference TRBV28 and TRBJ1-1 provide the parts outside the CDR3, is DVKVTQSSRYLVKRTGEKVFLECVQDMDHENMFWYRQDPGLGLRLIYFSYDVKMKEKGDIPEGYSVSREKKERFSLILESASTNQTSMYLCASSLWGSGDEAFFGQGTRLTVV.

The V and J genes are TRBV5-1 and TRBJ2-1, with D maybe TRBD1 (5 bases). The CDR3 consists of 12 residues. Trimming left V 6 bases short and J 5 bases short, with 9 bases between. Germline-derived CDR1 and CDR2 are SGHRS and YFSETQ. Here the CDR3 DNA reads TGCGCCAGCAAAGAAGGGGACAATGAGCAGTTCTTC. Translated, it gives CASKEGDNEQFF.

The chain couples TRBV7-6 to TRBJ2-1, with 8 bases identical to TRBD2. With 0 bases clipped from V and 4 bases from J, the junction kept 5 bases outside the gene matches. Germline V CDR1 and CDR2: SGHVS, FNYEAQ. CDR3 size: 16 residues. The CDR3 DNA sequence: TGTGCCAGCAGCTTAGCAGTCGGGACTAGATACAATGAGCAGTTCTTC. This translates into CASSLAVGTRYNEQFF.

V usage is TRBV27 and J usage is TRBJ2-3; D is possibly TRBD2 (6 bases). From germline, CDR1 is MNHEY and CDR2 SMNVEV (reference sequence). The V end was cut by 3 bases, the J end by 4 bases, with 14 bases between. This CDR3 has 15 amino acids. CDR3 sequence: CASSFLRERPDTQYF. The CDR3 DNA is TGTGCCAGCAGTTTCCTCCGGGAGCGGCCAGATACGCAGTATTTT.

The V call is TRBV5-1, the J call TRBJ1-2, with D possibly matching TRBD1 (6 bases). Deletions cut 2 bases from V and 2 bases from J, with 7 bases between. Germline V gives CDR1 SGHRS, CDR2 YFSETQ. The CDR3 is made up of 13 amino acids. CDR3 protein: CASSFDRNYGYTF. The CDR3 nucleotides are TGCGCCAGCAGCTTCGACAGGAACTATGGCTACACCTTC.

The chain joins TRBV6-1 to TRBJ1-3; D not certain. Germline values: CDR1 MNHNS, CDR2 SASEGT. The CDR3 loop spans 15 amino acids. Trimming left V 1 base short and J 2 bases short, with 9 bases between. This chain's CDR3 is CASSEESGTGNTIYF. The DNA of the CDR3 is TGTGCCAGCAGTGAAGAGTCAGGAACTGGAAACACCATATATTTT.

The rearrangement links TRBV30 to TRBJ2-2, with D perhaps assigned TRBD1 or TRBD2 (5 bases each). Germline V gene lookup returns CDR1 GTSNPN and CDR2 SVGIG (reference sequence). The CDR3 loop spans 14 amino acids. Trimming stripped 4 bases from V and 0 bases from J, with 9 bases between. DNA for the CDR3: TGTGCCTGGATCGGGACCGCGAACACCGGGGAGCTGTTTTTT. It codes for CAWIGTANTGELFF.

The table lists this clone with a count of one. This chain links TRBV25-1 with TRBJ2-1; D unclear. CDR1 is MGHDK, CDR2 SYGVNS, per germline. The CDR3 length is 14 residues. V was shortened by 6 bases and J by 4 bases, with 13 bases between the two germline ends. DNA of the CDR3: TGTGCCAGCAGAGAGTCGCTACCTTACAATGAGCAGTTCTTC. Amino acid sequence: CASRESLPYNEQFF.

This chain links TRBV6-5 with TRBJ2-7; a possible D gene is TRBD2 (6 bases). V was trimmed by 0 bases and J by 3 bases, leaving 15 bases between them. Germline loops: CDR1 MNHEY, CDR2 SVGAGI. This CDR3 is 16 amino acids long. The CDR3 here is CASSYSAIGGGYEQYF. The CDR3 DNA reads TGTGCCAGCAGTTACTCAGCTATTGGGGGAGGCTACGAGCAGTACTTC.

The rearrangement links TRBV2 to TRBJ1-1; TRBD1 is a possible D gene (5 bases). Germline V gene sequence: CDR1 SNHLY, CDR2 FYNNEI. V lost 6 bases, J lost 1 base, and 9 bases lay in between. This CDR3 has 13 residues. The CDR3 DNA follows: TGTGCCAGCAGGAGGGGCAGGAACACTGAAGCTTTCTTT. It is translated as CASRRGRNTEAFF.

This clone was detected only once. A junction boundary mismatches the germline segment, possibly from a read error. The chain recombines TRBV7-7 with TRBJ2-2; perhaps TRBD2 as D (5 bases). The CDR3 loop spans 15 amino acids. In germline, CDR1 is SSHAT, CDR2 FNYEAQ (reference sequence). The CDR3 sequence: CASSLLDGGTGELFF. DNA of the CDR3: TGTGCTAGCAGCTTACTGGACGGAGGTACCGGGGAGCTGTTTTTT. Looking up the rest from reference TRBV7-7 and TRBJ2-2 gives the full variable domain: GAGVSQSPRYKVTKRGQDVTLRCDPISSHATLYWYQQALGQGPEFLTYFNYEAQPDKSGLPSDRFSAERPEGSISTLTIQRTEQRDSAMYRCASSLLDGGTGELFFGEGSRLTVL.

As DNA, the CDR3 is TGTGCCTGGAGTCTTGAGCGGGGCGGTACCTACGAGCAGTACTTC. It encodes CAWSLERGGTYEQYF. The V gene is TRBV30, the J gene TRBJ2-7; 7 nucleotides align to TRBD2. Germline-derived CDR1 and CDR2 are GTSNPN and SVGIG (reference sequence). This CDR3 region has 15 residues. V trimming: 2 bases; J trimming: 2 bases; junction bases outside the gene matches: 9.